This T cell receptor (beta chain) derives from a study of glioma-infiltrating T cells (dated by TCRdb to the mid-2010s). Regarding the study in general: Glioma tissue, non-neoplastic brain tissue and matched peripheral blood mononuclear cells were used as sources from which TCR alpha- and beta-chain repertoires were sequenced. To measure divergence between tissue and blood T-cell populations, each tissue-infiltrating repertoire was compared with the peripheral blood repertoire of the same patient. Three low-grade glioma patients, under ten primary glioblastoma patients, and three non-glioma patients who contributed non-neoplastic brain tissue made up the paired cohort. What the work shows at the level of the full study, not this receptor alone: Group comparisons were based on small numbers of patients: three non-neoplastic, three low-grade glioma and eight glioblastoma patients. Only a very small number of CDR3 sequences turned up in both tissue and blood, a result put down to high CDR3 diversity combined with limited sampling. In non-neoplastic patients, VJ-independent divergence between tissue and blood fell below expectation, whereas in all gliomas, and especially in low-grade gliomas, the divergence rose above expectation.

On this clonotype itself: The antigen this receptor binds is unknown. No much larger clone exists at a distance of one base, and base qualities are not known.

The iRepertoire nested amplicon-rescue multiplex PCR (arm-PCR) platform was used to amplify TCR alpha and beta CDR3 regions from RNA. The input for one-step reverse transcription and amplification was 100-400 ng of either tissue mRNA or PBMC total RNA. Following bead purification, Illumina adapters were added by a secondary multiplex PCR, and libraries between 200 and 400 bp were gel-purified. The libraries contained internal 6-nucleotide barcodes that were used for demultiplexing. Libraries were sequenced on an Illumina MiSeq with 2x220 or 2x250 nucleotide paired-end reads. The original methods were these. FLASH 1.2.11 was used to merge paired reads, and BWA-MEM then aligned the reads to the GRCh37 human genome before TRA and TRB reads were extracted. For V and J assignment, an IMGT-derived reference of cassette sequences and CDR3 motifs that included pseudogenes was used. Reads were translated in three frames, and productive CDR3s were defined as those with a C...FGXG motif and no stop codons. Clonotypes were defined as unique combinations of V-J cassette pair and CDR3 amino acid sequence. Hamming distance filtering was applied to reads, with thresholds set by the sequence error rate of each sample in mapped regions. In-frame beta chains were kept once TCRdb had trimmed the public reads at Q25 with fastp and called clones with MiXCR. Each record represents a unique CDR3 protein, reported with the most common genes and DNA among its rows. These V and J calls derive from TCRdb rather than the authors' analysis. In this sample the table shows 100,000 to 150,000 distinct CDR3 sequences, about 25% of which occur a single time. Around a quarter of the sample rests with the top ten.

Including cysteine and phenylalanine, the CDR3 has 12 amino acids. Only the CDR3 portion is preserved as DNA: 36 bases, with reading frame beginning at the first base. Taken from the germline V gene, the CDR1 and CDR2 loops are SGHVS and FQNEAQ. Trimming costs V 7 bases and J 3 bases, and their ends lie 6 bases apart. The sequence was collected from a human donor with low-grade glioma or glioblastoma, undergoing nonglioma brain surgery, or in good health (not recorded which). The sample was glioma tissue, nonneoplastic brain tissue, or PBMCs (not recorded which). The sequence is built from TRBV7-8 and TRBJ2-2; the D gene cannot be named for sure. The DNA is TGTGCCAGCACCGAGTACACCGGGGAGCTGTTTTTT. Protein translation: CASTEYTGELFF.